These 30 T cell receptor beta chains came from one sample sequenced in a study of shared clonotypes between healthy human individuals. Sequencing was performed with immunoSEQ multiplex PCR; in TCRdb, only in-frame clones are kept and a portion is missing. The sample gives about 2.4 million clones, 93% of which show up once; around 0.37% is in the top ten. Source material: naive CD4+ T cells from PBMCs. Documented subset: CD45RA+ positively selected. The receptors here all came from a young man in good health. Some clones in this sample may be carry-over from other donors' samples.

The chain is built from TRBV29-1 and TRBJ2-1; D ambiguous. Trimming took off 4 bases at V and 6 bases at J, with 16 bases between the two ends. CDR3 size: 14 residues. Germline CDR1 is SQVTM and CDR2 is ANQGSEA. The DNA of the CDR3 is TGCAGCGTTGTCCGAATATACAGATCCAATGAGCAGTTCTTC. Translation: CSVVRIYRSNEQFF.

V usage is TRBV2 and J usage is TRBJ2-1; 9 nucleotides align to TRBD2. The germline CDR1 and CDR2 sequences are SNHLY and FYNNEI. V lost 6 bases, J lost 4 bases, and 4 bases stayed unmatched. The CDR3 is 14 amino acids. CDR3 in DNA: TGTGCCAGCAGGACTAGCGGAAAATACAATGAGCAGTTCTTC. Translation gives CASRTSGKYNEQFF.

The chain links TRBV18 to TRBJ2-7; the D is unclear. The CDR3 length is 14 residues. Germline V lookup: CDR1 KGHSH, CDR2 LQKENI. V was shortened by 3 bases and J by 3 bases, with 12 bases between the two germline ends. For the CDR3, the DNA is TGTGCCAGCTCACCCACGCCCGGCCACTACGAGCAGTACTTC. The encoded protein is CASSPTPGHYEQYF.

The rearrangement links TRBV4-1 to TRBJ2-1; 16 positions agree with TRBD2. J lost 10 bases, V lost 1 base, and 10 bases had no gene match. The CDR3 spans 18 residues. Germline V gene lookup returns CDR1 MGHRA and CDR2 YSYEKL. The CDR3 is CASSQASGLAGGAREQFF. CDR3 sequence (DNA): TGCGCCAGCAGCCAAGCCTCGGGACTAGCGGGAGGGGCTCGGGAGCAGTTCTTC.

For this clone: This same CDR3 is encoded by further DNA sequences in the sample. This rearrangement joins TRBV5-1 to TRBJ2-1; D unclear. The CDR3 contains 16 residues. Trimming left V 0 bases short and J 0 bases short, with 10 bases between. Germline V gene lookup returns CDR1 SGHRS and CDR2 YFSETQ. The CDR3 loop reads CASSLAGSPSYNEQFF. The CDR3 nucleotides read TGCGCCAGCAGCTTGGCTGGGTCACCCTCCTACAATGAGCAGTTCTTC.

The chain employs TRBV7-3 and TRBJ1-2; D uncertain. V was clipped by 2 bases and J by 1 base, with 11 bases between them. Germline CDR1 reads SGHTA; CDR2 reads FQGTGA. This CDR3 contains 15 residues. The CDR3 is CASSLFGPINYGYTF. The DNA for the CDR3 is TGTGCCAGCAGCTTATTCGGTCCTATTAACTATGGCTACACCTTC.

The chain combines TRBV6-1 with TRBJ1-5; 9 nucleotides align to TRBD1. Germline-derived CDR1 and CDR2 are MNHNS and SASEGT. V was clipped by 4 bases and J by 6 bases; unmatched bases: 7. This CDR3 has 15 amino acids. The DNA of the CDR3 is TGTGCCAGCAGTGGGACAGGGGAGAGAGTTCAGCCCCAGCATTTT. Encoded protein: CASSGTGERVQPQHF.

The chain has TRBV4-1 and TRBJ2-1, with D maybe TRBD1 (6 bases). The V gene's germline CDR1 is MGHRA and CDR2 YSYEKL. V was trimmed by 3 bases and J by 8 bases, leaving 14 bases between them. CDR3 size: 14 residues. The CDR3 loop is CASSQDPPGDEQFF. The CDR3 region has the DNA TGCGCCAGCAGCCAGGACCCCCCAGGGGATGAGCAGTTCTTC.

The CDR3, as DNA: TGTGCCAGCTCATCAACGGCTGGAGAGAACGAGCAGTACTTC. This gives the protein CASSSTAGENEQYF. The rearrangement links TRBV18 to TRBJ2-7, with D unresolved. Germline V gene sequence: CDR1 KGHSH, CDR2 LQKENI. With 5 bases removed from V and 5 bases from J, the gap between germline ends came to 16 bases. There are 14 residues in the CDR3.

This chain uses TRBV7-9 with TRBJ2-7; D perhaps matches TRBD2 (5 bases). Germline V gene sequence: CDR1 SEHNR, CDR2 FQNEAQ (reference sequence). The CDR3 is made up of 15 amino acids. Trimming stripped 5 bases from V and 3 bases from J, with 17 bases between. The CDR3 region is CASSPAGPPNYEQYF. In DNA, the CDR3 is TGTGCCAGCAGCCCCGCGGGCCCTCCGAACTACGAGCAGTACTTC.

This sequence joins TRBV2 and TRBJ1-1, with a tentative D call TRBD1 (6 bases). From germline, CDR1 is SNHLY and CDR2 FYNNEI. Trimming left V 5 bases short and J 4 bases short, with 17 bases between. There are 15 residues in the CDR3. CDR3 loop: CASSLTGLGGTEAFF. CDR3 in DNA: TGTGCCAGCAGTCTCACAGGGTTGGGTGGCACTGAAGCTTTCTTT.

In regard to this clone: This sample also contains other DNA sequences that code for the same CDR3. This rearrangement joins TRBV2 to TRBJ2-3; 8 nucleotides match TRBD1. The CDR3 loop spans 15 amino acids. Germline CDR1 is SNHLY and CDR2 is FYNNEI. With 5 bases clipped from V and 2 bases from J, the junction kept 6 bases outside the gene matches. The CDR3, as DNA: TGTGCCAGCAGTCCCGGACAGGGTAACACAGATACGCAGTATTTT. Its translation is CASSPGQGNTDTQYF.

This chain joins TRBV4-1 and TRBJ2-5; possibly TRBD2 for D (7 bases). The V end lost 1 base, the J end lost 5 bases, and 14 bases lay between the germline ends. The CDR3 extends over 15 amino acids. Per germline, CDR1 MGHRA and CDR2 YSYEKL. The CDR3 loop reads CASSQVPGEGETQYF. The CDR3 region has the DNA TGCGCCAGCAGCCAAGTCCCAGGGGAGGGGGAGACCCAGTACTTC.

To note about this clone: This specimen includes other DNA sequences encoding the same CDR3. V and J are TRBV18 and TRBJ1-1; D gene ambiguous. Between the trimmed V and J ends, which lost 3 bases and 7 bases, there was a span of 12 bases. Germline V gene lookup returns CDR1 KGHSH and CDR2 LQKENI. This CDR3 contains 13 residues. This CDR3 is CASSPGYKGEAFF. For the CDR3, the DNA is TGTGCCAGCTCACCTGGTTATAAGGGTGAAGCTTTCTTT.

The DNA for the CDR3 is TGTGCCAGCTCACCGGCAGGGAATCGTCTAGATACGCAGTATTTT. Its protein product is CASSPAGNRLDTQYF. The rearrangement uses TRBV18 and TRBJ2-3; tentative D call: TRBD1 (5 bases). Looked up from germline, CDR1 is KGHSH and CDR2 is LQKENI. There are 15 residues in the CDR3. Trimming removed 3 bases at V and 5 bases at J, with 15 bases between.

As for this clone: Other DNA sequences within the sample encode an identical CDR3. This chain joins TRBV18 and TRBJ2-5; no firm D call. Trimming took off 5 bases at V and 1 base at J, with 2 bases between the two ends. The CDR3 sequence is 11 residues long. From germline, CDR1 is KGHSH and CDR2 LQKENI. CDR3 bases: TGTGCCAGCTCAGCCCAAGAGACCCAGTACTTC. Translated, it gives CASSAQETQYF.

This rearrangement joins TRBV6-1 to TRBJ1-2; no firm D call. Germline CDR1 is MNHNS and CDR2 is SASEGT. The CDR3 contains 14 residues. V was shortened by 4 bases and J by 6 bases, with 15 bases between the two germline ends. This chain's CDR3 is CASSGRASQDGYTF. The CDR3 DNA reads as TGTGCCAGCAGTGGACGGGCCTCCCAGGATGGCTACACCTTC.

As DNA, the CDR3 is TGTGCCAGCAGCCCGCGAACGACAGGCCTGGGGGAAAAACTGTTTTTT. Protein: CASSPRTTGLGEKLFF. The genes are TRBV9 and TRBJ1-4, with a weak D call TRBD1 (6 bases). V was trimmed by 4 bases and J by 8 bases, leaving 21 bases between them. The CDR3 spans 16 residues. CDR1 SGDLS and CDR2 YYNGEE come from the germline V gene.

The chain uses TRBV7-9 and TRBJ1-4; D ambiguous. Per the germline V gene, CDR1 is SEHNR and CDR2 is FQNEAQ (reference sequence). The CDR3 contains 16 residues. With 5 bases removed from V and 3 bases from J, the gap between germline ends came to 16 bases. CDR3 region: CASSPHARGANEKLFF. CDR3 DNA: TGTGCCAGCAGCCCTCACGCCAGAGGAGCTAATGAAAAACTGTTTTTT.

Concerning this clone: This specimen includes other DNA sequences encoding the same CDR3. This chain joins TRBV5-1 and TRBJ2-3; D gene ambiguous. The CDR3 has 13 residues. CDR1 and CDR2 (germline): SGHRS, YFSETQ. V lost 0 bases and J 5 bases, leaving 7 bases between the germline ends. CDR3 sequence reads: CASSLGVGDTQYF. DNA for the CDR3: TGCGCCAGCAGCTTGGGTGTGGGAGATACGCAGTATTTT.

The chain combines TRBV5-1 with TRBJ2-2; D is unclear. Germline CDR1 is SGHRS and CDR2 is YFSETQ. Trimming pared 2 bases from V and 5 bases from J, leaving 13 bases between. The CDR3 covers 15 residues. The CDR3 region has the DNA TGCGCCAGCAGCTTCGCTAGTACGAGGACCGGGGAGCTGTTTTTT. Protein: CASSFASTRTGELFF.

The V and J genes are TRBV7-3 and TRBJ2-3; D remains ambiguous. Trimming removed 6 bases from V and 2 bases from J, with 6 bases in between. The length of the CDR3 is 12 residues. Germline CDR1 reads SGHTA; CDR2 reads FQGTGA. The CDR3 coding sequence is TGTGCCAGCAGTGACAACACAGATACGCAGTATTTT. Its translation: CASSDNTDTQYF.

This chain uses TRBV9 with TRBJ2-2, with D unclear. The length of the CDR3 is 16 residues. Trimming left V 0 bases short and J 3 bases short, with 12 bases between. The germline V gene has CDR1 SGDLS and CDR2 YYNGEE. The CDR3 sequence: CASSVDLRRDTGELFF. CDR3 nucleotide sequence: TGTGCCAGCAGCGTAGACCTTCGACGGGACACCGGGGAGCTGTTTTTT.

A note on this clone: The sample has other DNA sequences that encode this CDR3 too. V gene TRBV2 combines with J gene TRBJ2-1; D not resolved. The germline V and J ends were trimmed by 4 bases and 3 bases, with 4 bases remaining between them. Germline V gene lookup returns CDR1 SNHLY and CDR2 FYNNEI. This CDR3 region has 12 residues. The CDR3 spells CASSAIYNEQFF. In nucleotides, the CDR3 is TGTGCCAGCAGTGCGATCTACAATGAGCAGTTCTTC.

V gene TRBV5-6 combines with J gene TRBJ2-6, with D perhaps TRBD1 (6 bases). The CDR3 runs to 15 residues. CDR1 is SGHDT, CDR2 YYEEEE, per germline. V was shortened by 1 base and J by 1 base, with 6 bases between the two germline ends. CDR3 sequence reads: CASSLRGSGANVLTF. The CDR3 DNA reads TGTGCCAGCAGCTTGAGGGGGTCTGGGGCCAACGTCCTGACTTTC.

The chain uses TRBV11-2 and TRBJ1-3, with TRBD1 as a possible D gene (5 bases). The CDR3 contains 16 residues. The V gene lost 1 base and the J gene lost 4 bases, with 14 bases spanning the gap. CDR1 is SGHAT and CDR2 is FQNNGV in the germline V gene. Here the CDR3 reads CASSLGVRGGGNTIYF. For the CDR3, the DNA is TGTGCCAGCAGCTTAGGGGTCCGGGGCGGCGGAAACACCATATATTTT.

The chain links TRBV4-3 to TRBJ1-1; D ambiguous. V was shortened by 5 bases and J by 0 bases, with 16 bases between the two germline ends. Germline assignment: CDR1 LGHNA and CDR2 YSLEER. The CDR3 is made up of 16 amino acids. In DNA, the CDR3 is TGCGCCAGCAGCTTCTTGATGGCCAACCTGAACACTGAAGCTTTCTTT. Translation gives CASSFLMANLNTEAFF.

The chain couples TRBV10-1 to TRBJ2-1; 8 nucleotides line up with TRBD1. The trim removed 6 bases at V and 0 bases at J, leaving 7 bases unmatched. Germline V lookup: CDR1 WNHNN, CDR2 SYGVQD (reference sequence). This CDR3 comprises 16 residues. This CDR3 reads CASRERQGSSYNEQFF. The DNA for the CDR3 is TGCGCCAGCAGGGAAAGACAGGGGTCCTCCTACAATGAGCAGTTCTTC.

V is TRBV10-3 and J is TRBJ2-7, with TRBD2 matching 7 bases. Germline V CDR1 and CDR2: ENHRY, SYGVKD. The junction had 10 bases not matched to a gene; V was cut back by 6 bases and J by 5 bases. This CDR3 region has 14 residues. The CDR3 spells CAISIWRGRDEQYF. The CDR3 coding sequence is TGTGCCATCAGCATCTGGCGGGGGAGGGACGAGCAGTACTTC.

CDR3: CATSTIKANTQYF. In DNA form, the CDR3 reads TGTGCCACCAGCACCATAAAGGCGAATACGCAGTATTTT. The genes are TRBV15 and TRBJ2-3; D is ambiguous. CDR1 is LNHNV, CDR2 YYDKDF, per germline (reference sequence). CDR3 length: 13 residues. Trimming shortened V by 4 bases and J by 7 bases, and 12 bases separated the two germline ends.